The next 27 T cell receptor beta chains were all read from a single sample in a study of cytomegalovirus exposure and HLA in healthy donors. Primers included in the PCR were 60 Vbeta and 13 Jbeta primers. Produced via immunoSEQ multiplex PCR; TCRdb's table is partial and in-frame only. Found here are some 180,000 clones, 75% to 90% of them singletons; the top ten hold about 2.5%. The source material was PBMCs. All receptors come from a male donor in good health and CMV-seronegative.

This chain connects TRBV5-1 to TRBJ2-1, with 10 bases lining up with TRBD2. Germline V gene data show CDR1 as SGHRS and CDR2 as YFSETQ. V was pared by 2 bases and J by 4 bases, with 3 bases of the junction left unmatched. The CDR3 length is 15 residues. Here the CDR3 reads CASSFRTSGYNEQFF. CDR3 bases: TGCGCCAGCAGCTTCCGGACTAGCGGTTACAATGAGCAGTTCTTC.

The chain uses TRBV6-4 and TRBJ2-5; D is possibly TRBD2 (7 bases). Trimming removed 6 bases at V and 0 bases at J, with 17 bases between. Germline V lookup: CDR1 MRHNA, CDR2 SNTAGT. The CDR3 contains 16 residues. The CDR3 is CASRNHGGLYQETQYF. CDR3 coding DNA: TGTGCCAGCAGGAACCACGGGGGGCTCTACCAAGAGACCCAGTACTTC.

A note on this clone: One end of the junction varies from germline; a read error may be responsible. This sequence joins TRBV13 and TRBJ2-2; D call uncertain. The CDR3 contains 12 residues. Germline CDR1 and CDR2: PRHDT and FYEKMQ (reference sequence). This CDR3 is CASSNPPSRAVF. For the CDR3, the DNA is TGTGCCAGCAGCAACCCGCCCTCACGAGCTGTTTTT.

The chain combines TRBV19 with TRBJ2-5, with 9 bases matching TRBD1. Germline lookup yields CDR1 LNHDA and CDR2 SQIVND (reference sequence). The V gene end was trimmed by 4 bases and the J gene end by 6 bases; junction bases not matched to a gene: 6. The CDR3 runs 14 residues. CDR3 sequence: CASSTSGTGKTQYF. CDR3 nucleotide sequence: TGTGCCAGTAGTACTTCCGGGACAGGGAAGACCCAGTACTTC.

This sequence joins TRBV19 and TRBJ2-7, with D perhaps matching TRBD2 (5 bases). CDR1 LNHDA and CDR2 SQIVND come from the germline V gene (reference sequence). Between the trimmed V and J ends, which lost 3 bases and 10 bases, there was a span of 13 bases. CDR3 length equals 12 residues. The CDR3 is CASSIGLEEQYF. The DNA of the CDR3 is TGTGCCAGTAGTATCGGTTTGGAGGAACAGTACTTC.

In this sample, this clone turned up once. The chain uses TRBV6-1 and TRBJ1-6; TRBD1 matches 8 bases. The length of the CDR3 is 13 residues. V lost 8 bases to trimming and J lost 9 bases; unmatched junction nucleotides: 6. Germline V gene sequence: CDR1 MNHNS, CDR2 SASEGT. As DNA, the CDR3 is TGTGCCAGCTTTTTCACAGGGGGTTCACCCCTCCACTTT. Amino acids: CASFFTGGSPLHF.

In this sample, this clone turned up once. The chain uses TRBV10-1 and TRBJ2-3, with TRBD2 identical over 9 bases. The CDR3 loop spans 16 amino acids. Germline CDR1 is WNHNN and CDR2 is SYGVQD (reference sequence). With 3 bases clipped from V and 4 bases from J, the junction kept 8 bases outside the gene matches. This CDR3 reads CASSEGRGGQADTQYF. The DNA for the CDR3 is TGCGCCAGCAGTGAAGGGCGGGGGGGCCAGGCAGATACGCAGTATTTT.

The chain carries TRBV5-1 and TRBJ1-1; TRBD1 agrees at 11 bases. V shed 4 bases, J shed 3 bases, and the junction held 8 bases outside the gene matches. The CDR3 covers 16 residues. Germline CDR1 reads SGHRS; CDR2 reads YFSETQ. CDR3 sequence reads: CASSKRTGGADTEAFF. CDR3 in DNA: TGCGCCAGCAGCAAAAGGACAGGGGGCGCGGACACTGAAGCTTTCTTT. Based on the CDR3 plus reference TRBV5-1 and TRBJ1-1, the full variable domain is KAGVTQTPRYLIKTRGQQVTLSCSPISGHRSVSWYQQTPGQGLQFLFEYFSETQRNKGNFPGRFSGRQFSNSRSEMNVSTLELGDSALYLCASSKRTGGADTEAFFGQGTRLTVV.

As for this clone: The junction and the germline gene differ at one end; a read error may be behind it. The gene calls are TRBV7-7 and TRBJ2-1; perhaps TRBD1 as D (6 bases). Germline V gene lookup returns CDR1 SSHAT and CDR2 FNYEAQ (reference sequence). The CDR3 contains 13 residues. The CDR3 coding sequence is TGTGCTAGCAGCAGGGACACCGGCCGAGAGCAGTTCTTC. Translating it yields CASSRDTGREQFF.

The chain uses TRBV14 and TRBJ2-1; D call uncertain. Germline V CDR1 and CDR2: SGHDN, FVKESK. CDR3 length equals 14 residues. Between the trimmed V and J ends, which lost 0 bases and 10 bases, there was a span of 13 bases. The DNA for the CDR3 is TGTGCCAGCAGCCAAGATGCAGGTGAAGTCGAGCAGTTCTTC. This sequence encodes CASSQDAGEVEQFF.

V and J are TRBV27 and TRBJ1-4; 7 bases agree with TRBD1. The CDR3 is made up of 15 amino acids. From germline, CDR1 is MNHEY and CDR2 SMNVEV (reference sequence). V gave up 7 bases and J gave up 4 bases; unmatched junction bases: 9. The CDR3 loop is CASTLRTGYNEKLFF. CDR3 DNA sequence: TGTGCCAGCACTCTCCGGACAGGTTATAATGAAAAACTGTTTTTT.

The chain is built from TRBV15 and TRBJ1-5; D remains ambiguous. Germline lookup yields CDR1 LNHNV and CDR2 YYDKDF (reference sequence). Trimming shortened V by 3 bases and J by 1 base, and 10 bases separated the two germline ends. The CDR3 loop spans 15 amino acids. The CDR3 sequence: CATSRTPTSNQPQHF. The CDR3 DNA reads TGTGCCACCAGCAGGACACCGACCAGCAATCAGCCCCAGCATTTT.

The rearrangement joins TRBV7-8 to TRBJ1-5; 8 bases line up with TRBD1. The CDR3 runs 16 residues. Germline CDR1 SGHVS, CDR2 FQNEAQ. V shed 1 base and J 6 bases; nucleotides not matched to a gene: 8. CDR3 loop: CASSLERSRGLQPQHF. Written as DNA, the CDR3 is TGTGCCAGCAGCTTAGAACGGAGCAGGGGGCTTCAGCCCCAGCATTTT.

This chain links TRBV7-8 with TRBJ1-6; maybe TRBD1 (6 bases). This CDR3 has 14 amino acids. V dropped 5 bases and J dropped 11 bases, with 16 bases sitting between them. Germline CDR1 is SGHVS and CDR2 is FQNEAQ. CDR3 coding DNA: TGTGCCAGCAGCAATTATCAGGGGTCGCCACCCCTCCACTTT. It yields the protein CASSNYQGSPPLHF.

The chain couples TRBV5-1 to TRBJ2-5, with TRBD1 as a possible D gene (6 bases). CDR1 and CDR2 from the germline V gene are SGHRS and YFSETQ. V was shortened by 3 bases and J by 4 bases, with 16 bases between the two germline ends. This CDR3 comprises 15 residues. The CDR3 DNA follows: TGCGCCAGCAGCTACCTGCCAGGGGTGGGAGAGACCCAGTACTTC. It is translated as CASSYLPGVGETQYF.

The chain is built from TRBV7-9 and TRBJ1-1; D gene uncertain. The CDR3 contains 12 residues. The germline V gene has CDR1 SEHNR and CDR2 FQNEAQ (reference sequence). V dropped 3 bases and J dropped 6 bases, with 8 bases sitting between them. The CDR3 region has the DNA TGTGCCAGCAGCTTCAGTTTCTCTGAAGCTTTCTTT. It encodes CASSFSFSEAFF.

The chain combines TRBV5-6 with TRBJ2-5, with D possibly being TRBD2 (6 bases). V was cut by 1 base and J by 2 bases, with 6 bases left in between. This CDR3 contains 13 residues. The germline gives CDR1 SGHDT, CDR2 YYEEEE. The CDR3: CASSLRGQETQYF. CDR3 nucleotide sequence: TGTGCCAGCAGCTTGCGGGGGCAAGAGACCCAGTACTTC. The full variable domain, in which reference TRBV5-6 and TRBJ2-5 provide the parts outside the CDR3, is DAGVTQSPTHLIKTRGQQVTLRCSPKSGHDTVSWYQQALGQGPQFIFQYYEEEERQRGNFPDRFSGHQFPNYSSELNVNALLLGDSALYLCASSLRGQETQYFGPGTRLLVL.

The chain combines TRBV11-2 with TRBJ2-3; 8 nucleotides align to TRBD2. V trimming: 5 bases; J trimming: 1 base; junction bases outside the gene matches: 8. The CDR3 runs 16 residues. CDR1 and CDR2 (germline): SGHAT, FQNNGV. The CDR3 bases are TGTGCCAGCAGCCACATCGGGGGGGCGGGCACAGATACGCAGTATTTT. Translated, it gives CASSHIGGAGTDTQYF.

The V gene is TRBV7-2, the J gene TRBJ1-2, with 8 bases fitting TRBD1. The CDR3 covers 16 residues. Trimming cost V 5 bases and J 4 bases; bases outside gene matches: 12. Germline CDR1 and CDR2: SGHTA and FQGNSA. CDR3 bases: TGTGCCAGCAGCCCCCGGACAGGGCGCGTGATCTATGGCTACACCTTC. Translation gives CASSPRTGRVIYGYTF.

This clone was found once. CDR3 coding DNA: TGTGCCAGTAGTATGCTTACAGGGGAAAGTTCACCCCTCCACTTT. Translation: CASSMLTGESSPLHF. This chain joins TRBV19 and TRBJ1-6; TRBD1 matches at 7 bases. CDR1 is LNHDA, CDR2 SQIVND, per germline (reference sequence). The CDR3 totals 15 residues. Unmatched junction bases numbered 8, after V lost 3 bases and J lost 9 bases.

This clone has just one count. The gene calls are TRBV9 and TRBJ1-3; D gene unclear. CDR3 length equals 13 residues. Germline V gene lookup returns CDR1 SGDLS and CDR2 YYNGEE. The ends were cut back, 0 bases at V and 7 bases at J, with 8 bases in the middle. CDR3 amino acids: CASSVGATNTIYF. In DNA form, the CDR3 reads TGTGCCAGCAGCGTAGGGGCCACCAACACCATATATTTT.

The rearrangement joins TRBV15 to TRBJ2-5; 7 nucleotides align to TRBD2. Trimming took 5 bases from V and 6 from J; bases not matched to a gene: 12. The CDR3 is 15 amino acids. Germline V gene lookup returns CDR1 LNHNV and CDR2 YYDKDF (reference sequence). CDR3 sequence (DNA): TGTGCCACCAGCGCCGGGGGGACTCCCGGAAAGACCCAGTACTTC. This translates into CATSAGGTPGKTQYF.

This clone was seen more than once but under ten times. This chain joins TRBV7-9 and TRBJ1-1; 7 positions agree with TRBD1. CDR1 and CDR2 (germline): SEHNR, FQNEAQ (reference sequence). CDR3 length: 15 amino acids. V lost 5 bases and J lost 5; bases outside the gene matches: 11. The CDR3 protein is CASSPRQGFQTEAFF. In nucleotides, the CDR3 is TGTGCCAGCAGCCCAAGACAGGGCTTTCAGACTGAAGCTTTCTTT.

This chain uses TRBV19 with TRBJ1-1, with D uncertain. There are 16 residues in the CDR3. Per germline, CDR1 LNHDA and CDR2 SQIVND (reference sequence). V was pared by 0 bases and J by 0 bases, with 11 bases between. The CDR3 bases are TGTGCCAGTAGTATAGATCTATTCGGGATGAACACTGAAGCTTTCTTT. Protein sequence: CASSIDLFGMNTEAFF.

The CDR3 here is CASSIGRGTGFFNQPQHF. In nucleotides, the CDR3 is TGTGCCAGTAGTATAGGGAGGGGGACAGGGTTTTTCAATCAGCCCCAGCATTTT. The chain employs TRBV19 and TRBJ1-5, with 9 bases lining up with TRBD1. Trimming at V came to 1 base and at J to 3 bases, leaving 10 bases not matched to a gene. This CDR3 has 18 amino acids. Germline-derived CDR1 and CDR2 are LNHDA and SQIVND (reference sequence).

The chain employs TRBV27 and TRBJ2-2; tentatively, D is TRBD2 (5 bases). V was pared by 5 bases and J by 7 bases, with 11 bases between. Germline V lookup: CDR1 MNHEY, CDR2 SMNVEV (reference sequence). The CDR3 has 13 amino acids. CDR3 sequence reads: CASSLPGIGELFF. Here the CDR3 DNA reads TGTGCCAGCAGTCTCCCGGGGATCGGGGAGCTGTTTTTT.

The chain joins TRBV11-2 to TRBJ2-7; 11 nucleotides agree with TRBD2. This CDR3 region has 14 residues. Germline V gives CDR1 SGHAT, CDR2 FQNNGV. After removal of 1 base from V and 4 bases from J, the junction contained 0 bases not matched to a gene. CDR3 residues: CASSLGTSGYEQYF. CDR3 sequence (DNA): TGTGCCAGCAGCTTAGGGACTAGCGGGTACGAGCAGTACTTC.